This TCR beta chain is from a study of blood T cell repertoires in COVID-19. At the level of the study: Spain, Italy and the United States supplied samples that represented acute and convalescent COVID-19. T cells, B-cell-depleted T cells, or PBMCs provided the cDNA or gDNA that served as material.

Enrollment of patients from Seattle took place during active infection, with longitudinal follow-up. Germline V gene sequence: CDR1 SGHRS, CDR2 YFSETQ. The CDR3 runs 18 residues. V shed 2 bases, J shed 4 bases, and the junction held 10 bases outside the gene matches. Per the original methods: Amplifying reference gene primers gave estimates of nucleated cell counts. Produced via immunoSEQ multiplex PCR; TCRdb's table is partial and in-frame only. That table supplies the V and J calls and clone size; D and trimming were determined from the DNA. Of about 100,000 clones in the sample, 80% to 95% were seen once.

This clonotype was obtained from a woman in her fifties or sixties with COVID-19, enrolled during active disease. The sample was peripheral blood. V gene TRBV5-1 combines with J gene TRBJ2-3; 13 bases match TRBD2. The CDR3 spells CASSFQTGLAGVADTQYF. CDR3 DNA sequence: TGCGCCAGCAGCTTCCAAACTGGACTAGCGGGGGTGGCAGATACGCAGTATTTT.